This TCR beta chain originates from a study of blood T cell repertoires in COVID-19. Categorization into cohorts depended on clinical history that participants reported. Cohort 3 recovered donors had two negative PCRs, clearance, or symptom resolution. This clone has just one count. This CDR3 spans 15 amino acids. V was clipped by 0 bases and J by 4 bases; unmatched bases: 3. Germline V lookup: CDR1 SGHVS, CDR2 FQNEAQ. Authors' processing steps: Reference gene primer amplification in the assay estimated nucleated cell counts. Profiled with immunoSEQ multiplex PCR; TCRdb holds only in-frame clones, not every one. The V and J calls and the clone size are those of that table, but D and trimming were determined from the DNA. The data show fewer than 300,000 clones, approximately 92% seen once.

The TCR sequence derives from a young woman who had recovered from COVID-19. The chain joins TRBV7-8 to TRBJ1-3, with TRBD1 identical over 7 bases. Sample: PBMCs or T cells enriched from blood (not recorded which). The DNA of the CDR3 is TGTGCCAGCAGCTTAGCCGGGACAGAAGGAAACACCATATATTTT. This translates into CASSLAGTEGNTIYF.